This T cell receptor (beta chain) was sequenced during a study of cytomegalovirus exposure and HLA in healthy donors. As for the study in general: From about 180 million T cells, an earlier analysis saw under 140 million unique TCR beta sequences. Study results and limitations: The records held CMV serostatus as the only immune exposure information.

CDR1 is SNHLY and CDR2 is FYNNEI in the germline V gene. Trimming cost V 3 bases and J 6 bases, with 12 bases left between them. CDR3 size: 14 residues. This clone was seen a few times. No antigen is known for it. The PCR had 60 Vbeta and 13 Jbeta primers. Original processing methods: A later analysis counted 70 million to 85 million unique TCR beta chains, about 10 million shared. Profiled with immunoSEQ multiplex PCR; TCRdb holds only in-frame clones, not every one. D and trimming were read from the DNA, whereas the V and J calls and clone size are those reported in that table. The profile shows about 97,000 clones, nearly 65% of them singletons.

The receptor was derived from a human donor in good health. This chain connects TRBV2 to TRBJ2-1; D is unresolved. Sequencing used PBMCs. The CDR3 DNA is TGTGCCAGCAGTGATATGCCTAGTATCAATGAGCAGTTCTTC. Translating it yields CASSDMPSINEQFF.